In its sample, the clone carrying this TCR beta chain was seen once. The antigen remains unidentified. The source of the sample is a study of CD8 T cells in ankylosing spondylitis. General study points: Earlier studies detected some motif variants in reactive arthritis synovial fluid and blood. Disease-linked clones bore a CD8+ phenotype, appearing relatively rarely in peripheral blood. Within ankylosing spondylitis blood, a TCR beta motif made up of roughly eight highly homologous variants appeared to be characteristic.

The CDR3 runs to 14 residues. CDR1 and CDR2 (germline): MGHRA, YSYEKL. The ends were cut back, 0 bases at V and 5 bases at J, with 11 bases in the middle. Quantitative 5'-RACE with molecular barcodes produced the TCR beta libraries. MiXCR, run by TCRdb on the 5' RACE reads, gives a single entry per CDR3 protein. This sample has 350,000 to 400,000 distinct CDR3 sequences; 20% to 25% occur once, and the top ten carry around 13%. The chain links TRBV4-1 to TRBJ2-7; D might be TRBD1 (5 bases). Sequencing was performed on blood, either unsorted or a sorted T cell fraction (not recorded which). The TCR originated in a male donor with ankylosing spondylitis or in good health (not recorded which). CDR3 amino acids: CASSQEGLSHEQYF. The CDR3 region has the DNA TGCGCCAGCAGCCAAGAGGGGCTATCCCACGAGCAGTACTTC.